This T cell receptor beta chain was captured by sequencing in a study of CD8+CD57+ T cells in acquired aplastic anemia. About the study: Sorting CD4+ and CD8+ cells gave DNA averaging about 2.9 ug. Study-wide points: The study identified twenty-nine CD8+ CDR3 sequences shared by patients and controls.

This clonotype was found many times. Its antigen is unidentified. For CDR3 and TCR beta VDJ profiling, genomic DNA was the template used. MiXCR, applied by TCRdb to the reads, yields one record per CDR3 protein. Here the sample spans about 400,000 distinct CDR3 sequences, about 70% being singletons. The sequence came from a human donor in good health, serving as a control. Sequencing was carried out using sorted CD4+, CD8+, or CD8+CD57+ T cells (not recorded which) from PBMCs.

The CDR3 nucleotides read TGTGCCAGCAGTCGACAGGAAAACACCGGGGAGCTGTTTTTT. Protein sequence: CASSRQENTGELFF. The chain combines TRBV11-3 with TRBJ2-2, with D possibly being TRBD1 (6 bases). CDR3 size: 14 residues. The V gene's germline CDR1 is SGHNT and CDR2 YENEEA. V lost 6 bases to trimming and J lost 2 bases, with 10 bases between them.